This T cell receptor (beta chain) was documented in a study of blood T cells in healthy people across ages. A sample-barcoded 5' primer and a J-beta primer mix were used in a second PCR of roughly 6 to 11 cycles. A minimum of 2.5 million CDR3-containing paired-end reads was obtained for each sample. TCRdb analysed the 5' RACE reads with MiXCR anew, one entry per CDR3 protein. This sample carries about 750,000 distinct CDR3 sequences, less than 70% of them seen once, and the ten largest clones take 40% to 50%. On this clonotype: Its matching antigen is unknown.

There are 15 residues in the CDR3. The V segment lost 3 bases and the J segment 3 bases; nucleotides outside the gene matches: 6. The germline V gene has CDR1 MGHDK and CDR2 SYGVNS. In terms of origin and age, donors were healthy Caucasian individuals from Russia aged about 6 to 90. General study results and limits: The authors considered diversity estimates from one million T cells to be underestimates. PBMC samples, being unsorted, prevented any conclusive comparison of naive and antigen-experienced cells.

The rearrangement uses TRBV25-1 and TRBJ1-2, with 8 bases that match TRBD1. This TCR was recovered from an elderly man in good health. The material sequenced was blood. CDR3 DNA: TGTGCCAGCAGTGAGGCCAACAGGGGGGACTATGGCTACACCTTC. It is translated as CASSEANRGDYGYTF.